The present entry profiles one T cell receptor beta chain with its context. Original data processing: Reference gene primer amplification gave estimated nucleated cell counts. Here immunoSEQ multiplex PCR was the method, and the copy in TCRdb shows in-frame clones only, minus some. V, J and clone size reflect that table, while D and trimming were determined from the DNA. Of roughly 190,000 clones listed, about 88% were seen once; the top ten hold 13% to 15%. This sample is part of a study of blood T cell repertoires in COVID-19. Study information: Sample material is recorded as cDNA or gDNA derived from T cells, B-cell-depleted T cells, or PBMCs.

Germline trimming cut 1 base from V and 5 bases from J; bases unmatched to any gene: 8. Germline CDR1 and CDR2: SGHRS and YFSETQ. The CDR3 contains 16 residues. Sequencing used peripheral blood. V gene TRBV5-1 combines with J gene TRBJ2-1, with 8 nucleotides matching TRBD2. The TCR comes from a man aged 25 to 40 with active or convalescent COVID-19. CDR3 residues: CASSLTRGGFDNEQFF. In DNA, the CDR3 is TGCGCCAGCAGCTTGACCCGGGGGGGCTTTGACAATGAGCAGTTCTTC.